The T cell receptor beta chain described here comes from a study of blood T cell repertoires in COVID-19 (dated by TCRdb to the early 2020s). With regard to the full study: Collaborator samples came from the United States, Italy and Spain and covered acute and convalescent phases of COVID-19. Where available, HLA class I and class II types were obtained from metadata supplied by the sample provider rather than from assay-based typing. The prospective study material was composed of cDNA or gDNA derived from T cells, B-cell-depleted T cells, or PBMCs. The repertoires were released in a freely available public database meant as a resource for research on the immune response to SARS-CoV-2. Deeply sampled blood TCRbeta repertoires from subjects exposed to, actively infected with, or recovered from COVID-19 were included in the dataset. Nearly every sample came with metadata listing a de-identified subject ID, COVID-19 status, age in years and sex. Samples were obtained from the ongoing ImmuneRACE study (first 160 participants) and from some 1,200 subjects provided by 6 global collaborators. Overall results and qualifications from the work: The quantity of clinical and demographic metadata differed by source and by participant and was supplied without curation.

CDR1 and CDR2, per the germline V gene, are MDHEN and SYDVKM. At the junction V is shortened by 8 bases and J by 8 bases; bases outside the gene matches: 8. The CDR3 starts with the cysteine, ends with the phenylalanine, and has 12 residues. The DNA shown is the 36-base CDR3, in frame from base 1. Each collaborating institution followed its own protocols to collect whole blood in K2EDTA tubes. For TCRbeta analysis, collaborators shipped samples as frozen whole blood, isolated PBMCs, or DNA extracted from either of those sample types. TCRbeta CDR3 regions were amplified from genomic DNA using the immunoSEQ Assay, a bias-controlled multiplex PCR. The study's processing was this. Nucleated cell counts per sample were estimated from amplification of reference gene primers within the assay. To quantify the absolute abundance of each unique TCRbeta CDR3 rearrangement, sequence reads were collapsed and filtered. For each sample, productive Simpson clonality was calculated as the square root of Simpson's diversity index over productive rearrangements. TCRdb mirrors the immuneACCESS table, restricted to in-frame sequences. Some clones are absent from its copies; in checked studies, under half trace to an unresolved V gene, and the reason for the others is unknown. V and J calls and clone size are as listed in that table; D and trimming were resolved from the DNA. Counted in this sample were a few hundred thousand clones; 84% of them appeared once. The ten largest make up approximately 9% of the sample.

Remarks on this clone: The specificity of this receptor is unknown. Qualities for individual bases were not recorded, and no much larger clone is one base off.

Here the chain combines TRBV28 and TRBJ1-2; TRBD1 matches 7 bases in the middle. This clonotype was sampled from a human donor in a cohort sampled during active COVID-19. What was sequenced was peripheral blood. The DNA reads as follows: TGTGCCAGCTCACAGGGGACGAGAGGCTACACCTTC. It is translated as CASSQGTRGYTF.